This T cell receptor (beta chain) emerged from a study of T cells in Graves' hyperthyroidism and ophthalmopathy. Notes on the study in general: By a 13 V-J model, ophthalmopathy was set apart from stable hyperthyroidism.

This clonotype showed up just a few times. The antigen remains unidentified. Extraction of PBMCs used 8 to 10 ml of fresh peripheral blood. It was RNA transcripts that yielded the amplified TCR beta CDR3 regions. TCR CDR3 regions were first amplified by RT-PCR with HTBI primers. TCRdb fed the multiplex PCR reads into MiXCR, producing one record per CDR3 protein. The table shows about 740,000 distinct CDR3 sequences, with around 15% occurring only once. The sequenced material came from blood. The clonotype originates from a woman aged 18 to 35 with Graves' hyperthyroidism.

This chain's CDR3 is CASSEYGGSSPLHF. CDR3 DNA sequence: TGTGCCAGCAGTGAATATGGGGGGAGTTCACCCCTCCACTTT. This chain joins TRBV25-1 and TRBJ1-6, with D possibly matching TRBD1 (5 bases). The CDR3 has 14 amino acids. V lost 0 bases and J 9 bases, leaving 9 bases between the germline ends. Germline V gives CDR1 MGHDK, CDR2 SYGVNS.